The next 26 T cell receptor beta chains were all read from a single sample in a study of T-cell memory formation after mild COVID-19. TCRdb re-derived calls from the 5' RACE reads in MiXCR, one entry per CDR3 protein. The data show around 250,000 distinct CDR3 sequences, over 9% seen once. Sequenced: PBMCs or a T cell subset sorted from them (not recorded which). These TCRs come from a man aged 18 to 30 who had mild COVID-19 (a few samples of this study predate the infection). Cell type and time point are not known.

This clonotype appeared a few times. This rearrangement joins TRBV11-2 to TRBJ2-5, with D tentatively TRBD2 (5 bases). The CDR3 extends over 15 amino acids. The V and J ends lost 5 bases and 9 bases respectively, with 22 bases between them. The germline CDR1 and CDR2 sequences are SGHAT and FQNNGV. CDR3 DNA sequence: TGTGCCAGCAGCCCTTCCTCAACCCCGTGGCGGGCCCAGTACTTC. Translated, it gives CASSPSSTPWRAQYF.

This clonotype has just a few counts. CDR3 sequence: CAISGSAAAEQYF. The DNA for the CDR3 is TGTGCCATCAGTGGTTCGGCGGCGGCCGAGCAGTACTTC. The chain recombines TRBV10-3 with TRBJ2-7; D gene unclear. CDR3 length: 13 residues. V shed 4 bases and J shed 6 bases, with 13 bases lying between them. The V gene's germline CDR1 is ENHRY and CDR2 SYGVKD.

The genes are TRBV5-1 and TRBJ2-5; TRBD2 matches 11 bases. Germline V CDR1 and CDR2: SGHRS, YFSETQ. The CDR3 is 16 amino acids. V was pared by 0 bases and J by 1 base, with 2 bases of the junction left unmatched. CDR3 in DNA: TGCGCCAGCAGCTTGGGACTAGCGGGGACCCAAGAGACCCAGTACTTC. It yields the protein CASSLGLAGTQETQYF.

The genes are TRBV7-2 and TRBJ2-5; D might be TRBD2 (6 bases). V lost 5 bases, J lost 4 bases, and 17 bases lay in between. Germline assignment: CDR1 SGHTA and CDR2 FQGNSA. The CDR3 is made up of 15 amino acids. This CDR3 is CASSLRPGTRETQYF. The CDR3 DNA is TGTGCCAGCAGCCTAAGACCCGGGACTCGAGAGACCCAGTACTTC.

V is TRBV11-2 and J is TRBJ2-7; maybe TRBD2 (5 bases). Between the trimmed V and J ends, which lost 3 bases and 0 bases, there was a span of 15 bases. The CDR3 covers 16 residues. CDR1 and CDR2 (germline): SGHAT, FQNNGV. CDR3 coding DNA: TGTGCCAGCAGCTTTGCGGCGGGTAGGAGCTCCTACGAGCAGTACTTC. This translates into CASSFAAGRSSYEQYF.

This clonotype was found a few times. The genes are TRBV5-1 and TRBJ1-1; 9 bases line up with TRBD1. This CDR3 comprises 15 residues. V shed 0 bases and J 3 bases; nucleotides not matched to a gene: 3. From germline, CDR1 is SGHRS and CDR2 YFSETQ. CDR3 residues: CASSLGTGEDTEAFF. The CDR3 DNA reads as TGCGCCAGCAGCTTGGGGACAGGGGAAGACACTGAAGCTTTCTTT.

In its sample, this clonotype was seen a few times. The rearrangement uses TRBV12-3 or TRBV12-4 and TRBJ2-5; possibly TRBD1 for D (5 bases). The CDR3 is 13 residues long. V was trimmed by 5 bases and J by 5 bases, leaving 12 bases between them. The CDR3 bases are TGTGCCAGCAGTAATCAGGGTCGGGAGACCCAGTACTTC. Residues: CASSNQGRETQYF.

CDR3 region: CASSLAPQGGEDEQFF. The CDR3 nucleotides read TGCGCCAGCAGCTTGGCCCCACAGGGTGGGGAGGATGAGCAGTTCTTC. The J gene is TRBJ2-1, the V gene TRBV5-1; D may correspond to TRBD1 or TRBD2 (6 bases each). V was pared by 0 bases and J by 8 bases, with 18 bases between. The CDR3 length is 16 residues. The V gene's germline CDR1 is SGHRS and CDR2 YFSETQ.

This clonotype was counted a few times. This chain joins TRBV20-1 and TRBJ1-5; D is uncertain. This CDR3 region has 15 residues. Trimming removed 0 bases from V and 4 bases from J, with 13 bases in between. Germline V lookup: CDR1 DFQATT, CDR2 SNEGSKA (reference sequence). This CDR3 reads CSARDARQFNQPQHF. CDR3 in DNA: TGCAGTGCTAGAGATGCACGCCAGTTTAATCAGCCCCAGCATTTT.

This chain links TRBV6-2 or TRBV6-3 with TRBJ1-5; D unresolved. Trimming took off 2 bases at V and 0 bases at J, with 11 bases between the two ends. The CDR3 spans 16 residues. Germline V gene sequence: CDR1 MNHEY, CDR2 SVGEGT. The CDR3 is CASSYKAGSSNQPQHF. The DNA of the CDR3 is TGTGCCAGCAGTTACAAGGCGGGGAGTAGCAATCAGCCCCAGCATTTT.

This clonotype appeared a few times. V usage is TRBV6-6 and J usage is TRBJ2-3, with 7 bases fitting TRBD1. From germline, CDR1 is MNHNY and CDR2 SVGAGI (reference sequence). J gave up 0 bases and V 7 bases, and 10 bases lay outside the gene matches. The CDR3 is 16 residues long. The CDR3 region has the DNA TGTGCCAGCATTAAGGACAGGCCCCTAAGCACAGATACGCAGTATTTT. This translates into CASIKDRPLSTDTQYF.

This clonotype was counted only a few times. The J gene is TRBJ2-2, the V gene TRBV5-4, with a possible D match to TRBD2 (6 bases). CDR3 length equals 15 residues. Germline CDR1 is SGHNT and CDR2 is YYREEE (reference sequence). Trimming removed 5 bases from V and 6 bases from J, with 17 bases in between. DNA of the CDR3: TGTGCCAGCAGGATACCGGGGACTGATGCCGGGGAGCTGTTTTTT. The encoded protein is CASRIPGTDAGELFF. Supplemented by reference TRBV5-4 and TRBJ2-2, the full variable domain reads ETGVTQSPTHLIKTRGQQVTLRCSSQSGHNTVSWYQQALGQGPQFIFQYYREEENGRGNFPPRFSGLQFPNYSSELNVNALELDDSALYLCASRIPGTDAGELFFGEGSRLTVL.

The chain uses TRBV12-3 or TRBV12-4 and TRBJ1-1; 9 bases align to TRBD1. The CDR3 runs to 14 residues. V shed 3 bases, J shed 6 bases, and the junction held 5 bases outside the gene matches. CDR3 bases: TGTGCCAGCAGTTTGGGACAGGGAGAGGCTGAAGCTTTCTTT. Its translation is CASSLGQGEAEAFF.

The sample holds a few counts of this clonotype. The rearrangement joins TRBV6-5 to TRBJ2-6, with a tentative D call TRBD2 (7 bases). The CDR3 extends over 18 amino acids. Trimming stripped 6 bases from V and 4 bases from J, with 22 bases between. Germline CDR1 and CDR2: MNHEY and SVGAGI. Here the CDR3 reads CASSLWEGGDSGANVLTF. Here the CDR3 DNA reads TGTGCCAGCAGCCTCTGGGAGGGGGGGGACTCCGGGGCCAACGTCCTGACTTTC.

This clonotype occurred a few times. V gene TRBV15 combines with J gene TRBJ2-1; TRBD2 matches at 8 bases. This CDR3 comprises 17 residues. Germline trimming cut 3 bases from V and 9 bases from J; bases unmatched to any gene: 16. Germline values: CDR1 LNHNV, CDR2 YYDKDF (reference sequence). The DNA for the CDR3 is TGTGCCACCAGCAGTTATGGGGACGCCGGGGGGGGTGCTGAGCAGTTCTTC. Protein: CATSSYGDAGGGAEQFF.

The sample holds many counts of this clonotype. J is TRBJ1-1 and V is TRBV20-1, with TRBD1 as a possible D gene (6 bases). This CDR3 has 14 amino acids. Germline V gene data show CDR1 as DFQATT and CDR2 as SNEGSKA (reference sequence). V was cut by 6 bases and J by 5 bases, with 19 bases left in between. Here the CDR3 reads CSALGQGKKTEAFF. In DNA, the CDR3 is TGCAGTGCACTGGGGCAGGGGAAGAAAACTGAAGCTTTCTTT.

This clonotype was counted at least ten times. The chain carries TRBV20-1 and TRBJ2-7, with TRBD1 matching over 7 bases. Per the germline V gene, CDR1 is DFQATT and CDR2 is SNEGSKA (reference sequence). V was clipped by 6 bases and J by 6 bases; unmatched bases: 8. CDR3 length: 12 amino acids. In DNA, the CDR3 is TGCAGTGCCCCCGACAGGGACCTCGAGCAGTACTTC. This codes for CSAPDRDLEQYF.

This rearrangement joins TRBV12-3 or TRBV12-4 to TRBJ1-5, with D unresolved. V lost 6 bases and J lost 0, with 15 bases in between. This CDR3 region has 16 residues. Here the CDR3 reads CASSTPGSYSNQPQHF. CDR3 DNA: TGTGCCAGCAGCACACCAGGTTCTTATAGCAATCAGCCCCAGCATTTT.

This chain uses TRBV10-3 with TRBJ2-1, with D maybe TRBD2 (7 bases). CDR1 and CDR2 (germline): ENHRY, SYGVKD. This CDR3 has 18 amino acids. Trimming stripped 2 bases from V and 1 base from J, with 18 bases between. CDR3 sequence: CAISEPQRGRASYNEQFF. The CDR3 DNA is TGTGCCATCAGTGAGCCCCAGAGGGGGAGGGCTTCCTACAATGAGCAGTTCTTC.

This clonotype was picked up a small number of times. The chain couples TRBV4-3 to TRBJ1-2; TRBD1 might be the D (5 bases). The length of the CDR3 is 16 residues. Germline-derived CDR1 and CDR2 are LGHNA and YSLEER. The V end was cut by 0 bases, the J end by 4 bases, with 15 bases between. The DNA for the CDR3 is TGCGCCAGCAGCCAAGAAACCGGGTCGGGGGGCTATGGCTACACCTTC. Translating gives CASSQETGSGGYGYTF.

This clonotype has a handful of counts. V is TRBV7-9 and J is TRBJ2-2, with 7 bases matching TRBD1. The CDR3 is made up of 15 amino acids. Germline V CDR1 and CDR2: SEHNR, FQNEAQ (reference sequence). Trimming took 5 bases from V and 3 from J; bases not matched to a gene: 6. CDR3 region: CASSQYRGYTGELFF. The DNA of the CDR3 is TGTGCCAGCAGCCAATACAGGGGATACACCGGGGAGCTGTTTTTT.

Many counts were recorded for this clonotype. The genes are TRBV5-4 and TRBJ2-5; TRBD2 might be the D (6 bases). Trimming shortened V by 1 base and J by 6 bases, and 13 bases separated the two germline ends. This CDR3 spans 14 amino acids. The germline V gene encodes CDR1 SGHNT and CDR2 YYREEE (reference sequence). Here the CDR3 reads CASSLYVGRKTQYF. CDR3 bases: TGTGCCAGCAGCTTGTATGTGGGGAGGAAGACCCAGTACTTC.

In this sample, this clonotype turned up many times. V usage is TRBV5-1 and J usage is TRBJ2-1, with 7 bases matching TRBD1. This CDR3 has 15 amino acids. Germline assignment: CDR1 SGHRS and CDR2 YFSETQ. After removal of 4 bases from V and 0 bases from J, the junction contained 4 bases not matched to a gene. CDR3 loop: CASSVNRGSYNEQFF. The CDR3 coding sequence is TGCGCCAGCAGCGTGAACAGGGGCTCCTACAATGAGCAGTTCTTC.

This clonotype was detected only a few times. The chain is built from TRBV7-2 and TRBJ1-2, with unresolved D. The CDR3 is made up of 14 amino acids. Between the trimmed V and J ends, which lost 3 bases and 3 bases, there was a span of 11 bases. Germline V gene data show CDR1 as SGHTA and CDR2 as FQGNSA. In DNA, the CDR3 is TGTGCCAGCAGCTTTGATACAGATTACTATGGCTACACCTTC. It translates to CASSFDTDYYGYTF. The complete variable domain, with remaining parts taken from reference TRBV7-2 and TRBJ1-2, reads GAGVSQSPSNKVTEKGKDVELRCDPISGHTALYWYRQSLGQGLEFLIYFQGNSAPDKSGLPSDRFSAERTGGSVSTLTIQRTQQEDSAVYLCASSFDTDYYGYTFGSGTRLTVV.

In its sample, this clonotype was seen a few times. The DNA of the CDR3 is TGCAGCGTGGGAGCCTACAATGAGCAGTTCTTC. Its translation is CSVGAYNEQFF. This chain connects TRBV29-1 to TRBJ2-1; D is perhaps TRBD2 (5 bases). CDR3 length equals 11 residues. Looked up from germline, CDR1 is SQVTM and CDR2 is ANQGSEA. V dropped 6 bases and J dropped 2 bases, with 5 bases sitting between them.

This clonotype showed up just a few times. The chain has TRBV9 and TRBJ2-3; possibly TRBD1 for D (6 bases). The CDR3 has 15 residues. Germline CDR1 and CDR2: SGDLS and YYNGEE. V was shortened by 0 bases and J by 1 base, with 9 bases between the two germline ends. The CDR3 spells CASSVAWGRTDTQYF. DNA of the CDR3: TGTGCCAGCAGCGTAGCTTGGGGGCGCACAGATACGCAGTATTTT.